The T cell receptor beta chain described here comes from a study of T cells expressing NK-cell markers. Turning to the study itself: Source material for TCR beta repertoires consisted of sorted CD3+CD56+NKG2C+, CD3+CD56+NKG2C- and CD3+CD56-NKG2C+ T cells. Seven donors tested HCMV-seropositive and one tested seronegative among the eight sequenced.

This CDR3 has 14 amino acids. Germline CDR1 and CDR2: SNHLY and FYNNEI. What made the TCR beta cDNA was 5'RACE template switching with UMIs. TCRdb re-called the 5' RACE reads; one entry per CDR3 protein, DNA not given. In all, the sample yields about 110,000 distinct CDR3 sequences. The sequenced sample consisted of blood T cells: a sorted CD56 or NKG2C T cell subset, CD4+ or CD8+ T cells, or bulk PBMC T cells (not recorded which). The origin of this receptor is a woman between 18 and 75 years old in good health. This sequence joins TRBV2 and TRBJ2-1; the D gene TCRdb calls, TRBD2, cannot be checked with no DNA. Here the CDR3 reads CALMRGGEFDEQFF.